The clone carrying this TCR beta chain has a single count. The entry originates in a study of T cell changes during pregnancy in multiple sclerosis. CDR1 and CDR2 (germline): SGHTA, FQGTGA. There are 16 residues in the CDR3. J lost 5 bases, V lost 4 bases, and 10 bases had no gene match. The data were produced by immunoSEQ multiplex PCR, yet TCRdb's version contains in-frame clones alone and is incomplete. Of about 69,000 clones listed, 85% to 95% are singletons. This material consisted of peripheral blood, taken in the third trimester of pregnancy. The receptor was derived from a female donor in good health, enrolled as a control in a pregnancy study. The rearrangement links TRBV7-3 to TRBJ2-5, with 10 bases aligning to TRBD2. The CDR3 DNA follows: TGTGCCAGCAGCTCATCGGCACTAGCGGGAAGGGAGACCCAGTACTTC. Translating gives CASSSSALAGRETQYF.